The following is a TCR beta chain sequence with its context. Antigen unknown. The data derive from a study of shared clonotypes between healthy human individuals. Findings and caveats of the study: Having only a few donors restricted how much genetic and exposure-history diversity was captured.

Trimming shortened V by 5 bases and J by 0 bases, and 11 bases separated the two germline ends. The CDR3 has 14 residues. The germline V gene encodes CDR1 SQVTM and CDR2 ANQGSEA. Profiled with immunoSEQ multiplex PCR; TCRdb holds only in-frame clones, not every one. The sample has more than 1.2 million clones, approximately 98.5% seen once. Sequencing was done on a sample of naive CD4+ T cells sorted from blood. The subset was: CD45RA+ positively selected. The sequence was obtained from a man aged 30-40 years in good health. V is TRBV29-1 and J is TRBJ1-3; D remains unclear. DNA for the CDR3: TGCAGCGTTCTACTTTTCAGCTCTGGAAACACCATATATTTT. It translates to CSVLLFSSGNTIYF.